These 2 T cell receptor beta chains were sequenced from one sample in a study of blood T cell repertoires in COVID-19. Sequenced by immunoSEQ multiplex PCR; TCRdb stores in-frame clones only, minus some. The sample has around 230,000 clones, 88% seen once; the top ten hold 2.5%. Sequencing was performed on PBMCs or T cells enriched from blood (not recorded which). Receptors originate from a middle-aged woman with acute COVID-19.

The chain couples TRBV4-1 to TRBJ2-1; 16 bases fit TRBD2. Germline CDR1 and CDR2: MGHRA and YSYEKL. The CDR3 is made up of 19 amino acids. The V and J ends lost 3 bases and 7 bases, in that order; junction bases with no gene match: 12. DNA for the CDR3: TGCGCCAGCAGCCACCCGGGACTAGCGGGAGGGCCCGACAGGAATGAGCAGTTCTTC. Residues: CASSHPGLAGGPDRNEQFF.

This chain links TRBV20-1 with TRBJ1-4; D possibly corresponds to TRBD1 (5 bases). The length of the CDR3 is 11 residues. Trimming shortened V by 3 bases and J by 10 bases, and 9 bases separated the two germline ends. Germline V gene data show CDR1 as DFQATT and CDR2 as SNEGSKA (reference sequence). The CDR3 bases are TGCAGTGCTAGCAGGGCACCAAAACTGTTTTTT. Protein product: CSASRAPKLFF.